Below, 26 T cell receptor beta chains from the same sample are listed, as sequenced in a study of blood T cell repertoires in COVID-19 (dated by TCRdb to 2020 to 2021). The method behind the library was the immunoSEQ multiplex PCR assay. The source is immuneACCESS, and TCRdb retained only in-frame sequences with V and J called. Part of the clones is not carried over; for the studies checked, unresolved V genes explain less than half of this, and the remainder is unexplained. The sample includes just under 45,000 clones, with about 90% observed a single time. 1% to 1.5% of the sample is held by the ten biggest clonotypes. Sequenced sample: peripheral blood. These receptors were obtained from a woman in her thirties or forties with acute or convalescent COVID-19.

This clone was seen a few times. The chain employs TRBV7-9 and TRBJ1-4; the D is unclear. This CDR3 region has 11 residues. With 2 bases removed from V and 9 bases from J, the gap between germline ends came to 4 bases. Per germline, CDR1 SEHNR and CDR2 FQNEAQ (reference sequence). CDR3 amino acids: CASSLTKKLFF. CDR3 nucleotide sequence: TGTGCCAGCAGCTTAACTAAAAAACTGTTTTTT.

This rearrangement joins TRBV27 to TRBJ1-6, with D perhaps TRBD1 (6 bases). This CDR3 is built from 12 residues. Germline CDR1 reads MNHEY; CDR2 reads SMNVEV (reference sequence). Trimming removed 6 bases from V and 10 bases from J, with 10 bases in between. CDR3 amino acids: CASRYRDSPLHF. The CDR3 DNA is TGTGCCAGCAGATACAGGGACTCACCCCTCCACTTT.

V is TRBV21-1 and J is TRBJ2-1; TRBD2, the D gene given by the table, was not confirmed from the DNA. TRBV21-1 represents a pseudogene. There are 15 residues in the CDR3. The CDR3 DNA sequence: TGTGCCAGCAGCTGTCCTAGCGGGAGGAACAATGAGCAGTTCTTC. Its translation is CASSCPSGRNNEQFF.

The V and J genes are TRBV18 and TRBJ1-4, with TRBD1 as a possible D gene (6 bases). The V end was cut by 6 bases, the J end by 0 bases, with 14 bases between. Per the germline V gene, CDR1 is KGHSH and CDR2 is LQKENI. This CDR3 has 16 residues. For the CDR3, the DNA is TGTGCCAGCTCCCCCAGACAGGCCGCAACTAATGAAAAACTGTTTTTT. Translated: CASSPRQAATNEKLFF.

The chain couples TRBV2 to TRBJ2-3, with 12 bases aligning to TRBD2. V dropped 0 bases and J dropped 4; count of bases not matched to a gene: 8. The germline gives CDR1 SNHLY, CDR2 FYNNEI. This CDR3 comprises 18 residues. The CDR3 DNA reads as TGTGCCAGCAGTGAAGCGCTTGGGCTAGCGGGAGGGTCAGATACGCAGTATTTT. This sequence encodes CASSEALGLAGGSDTQYF.

The rearrangement links TRBV4-3 to TRBJ2-1, with 10 bases aligning to TRBD2. The V gene's germline CDR1 is LGHNA and CDR2 YSLEER. CDR3 length: 15 amino acids. The ends lost 0 bases at V and 8 bases at J; junction bases unmatched: 4. CDR3 DNA sequence: TGCGCCAGCAGCCAAGAGGAGCGGGGGGGTTATGAGCAGTTCTTC. Translated, it gives CASSQEERGGYEQFF.

The V gene is TRBV18, the J gene TRBJ2-7, with 7 nucleotides matching TRBD1. The CDR3 has 16 amino acids. With 3 bases clipped from V and 9 bases from J, the junction kept 17 bases outside the gene matches. The germline gives CDR1 KGHSH, CDR2 LQKENI. The CDR3 spells CASSPPNRGELRVQYF. The CDR3 coding sequence is TGTGCCAGCTCACCGCCTAACAGGGGAGAACTACGTGTGCAGTACTTC.

CDR3 nucleotides: TGTGCCAGCAGCGTCCCCGGGAGTGAGACAGATACGCAGTATTTT. The encoded protein is CASSVPGSETDTQYF. The chain combines TRBV27 with TRBJ2-3; maybe TRBD2 (6 bases). The CDR3 spans 15 residues. Germline V CDR1 and CDR2: MNHEY, SMNVEV (reference sequence). V lost 6 bases and J 3 bases, leaving 16 bases between the germline ends.

The CDR3 region has the DNA TGTGCCAGCAGTGGACAGCCGAACACCGGGGAGCTGTTTTTT. Residues: CASSGQPNTGELFF. The chain combines TRBV2 with TRBJ2-2, with D perhaps matching TRBD1 (5 bases). The CDR3 extends over 14 amino acids. Deletions cut 4 bases from V and 0 bases from J, with 6 bases between. From germline, CDR1 is SNHLY and CDR2 FYNNEI.

Turning to this clone: The junction differs from germline at one of its ends, possibly a read error. This chain links TRBV19 with TRBJ2-2, with 7 bases that match TRBD1. The CDR3 sequence is 13 residues long. Per germline, CDR1 LNHDA and CDR2 SQIVND (reference sequence). The chain's CDR3 is CASRGTVTWELFF. For the CDR3, the DNA is TGTGCCAGTAGAGGGACAGTCACCTGGGAGCTGTTTTTT.

CDR3 residues: CASSTGGSNTIYF. The CDR3 region has the DNA TGTGCCAGTAGCACGGGGGGAAGCAACACCATATATTTT. The chain links TRBV19 to TRBJ1-3; D possibly corresponds to TRBD1 (5 bases). Trimming left V 6 bases short and J 7 bases short, with 13 bases between. Germline CDR1 and CDR2: LNHDA and SQIVND (reference sequence). This CDR3 is built from 13 residues.

The chain employs TRBV28 and TRBJ1-1, with D maybe TRBD1 (5 bases). V was clipped by 4 bases and J by 1 base, with 13 bases between them. Looked up from germline, CDR1 is MDHEN and CDR2 is SYDVKM. This CDR3 has 15 amino acids. The CDR3 loop reads CASSWSFQGNTEAFF. The CDR3 DNA reads as TGTGCCAGCAGTTGGTCGTTTCAGGGGAACACTGAAGCTTTCTTT.

The genes are TRBV6-5 and TRBJ1-2; 7 bases agree with TRBD1. The CDR3 is made up of 14 amino acids. The germline V gene encodes CDR1 MNHEY and CDR2 SVGAGI. After removal of 5 bases from V and 2 bases from J, the junction contained 5 bases not matched to a gene. The CDR3 DNA sequence: TGTGCCAGCAGTAGCTCGACAGGGAACTATGGCTACACCTTC. Protein sequence: CASSSSTGNYGYTF.

This sequence joins TRBV3-1 (or the pseudogene TRBV3-2) and TRBJ1-1, with a possible D match to TRBD1 (6 bases). The CDR3 loop spans 17 amino acids. With 0 bases removed from V and 3 bases from J, the gap between germline ends came to 17 bases. Germline V lookup: CDR1 LGHDT, CDR2 YNNKEL (reference sequence). CDR3 sequence reads: CASSQESLTGRDTEAFF. CDR3 in DNA: TGTGCCAGCAGCCAAGAATCCTTGACAGGCAGGGACACTGAAGCTTTCTTT.

The chain carries TRBV2 and TRBJ2-1, with 10 nucleotides matching TRBD2. This CDR3 spans 15 amino acids. The germline V gene has CDR1 SNHLY and CDR2 FYNNEI. V lost 6 bases, J lost 2 bases, and 4 bases stayed unmatched. The chain's CDR3 is CASRELAGTYNEQFF. As DNA, the CDR3 is TGTGCCAGCAGGGAACTAGCGGGGACCTACAATGAGCAGTTCTTC.

This sequence joins TRBV23-1 and TRBJ1-4; 10 bases match TRBD1. TRBV23-1 is sorted into the ORF group, with uncertain function. With V trimmed by 2 bases and J by 6 bases, 9 bases remained unmatched. CDR3 length equals 17 residues. The CDR3 DNA sequence: TGCGCCAGCAGTCAACCGGGACAGGGGCGGGCCTATGAAAAACTGTTTTTT. The encoded protein is CASSQPGQGRAYEKLFF.

The chain links TRBV6-2 or TRBV6-3 to TRBJ2-5; D ambiguous. CDR3 length equals 14 residues. V gave up 5 bases and J gave up 2 bases, with 12 bases separating them. Germline-derived CDR1 and CDR2 are MNHEY and SVGEGT. The CDR3 DNA reads as TGTGCCAGCAGTCATCAGACTGTACAAGAGACCCAGTACTTC. Its protein is CASSHQTVQETQYF.

This chain connects TRBV9 to TRBJ2-3, with TRBD1 matching over 12 bases. This CDR3 comprises 16 residues. V lost 5 bases to trimming and J lost 5 bases; unmatched junction nucleotides: 9. CDR1 SGDLS and CDR2 YYNGEE come from the germline V gene. This CDR3 reads CASSTGDRGHLDTQYF. The CDR3 bases are TGTGCCAGCAGTACGGGGGACAGGGGGCATTTAGATACGCAGTATTTT.

This chain joins TRBV2 and TRBJ1-5, with TRBD1 identical over 9 bases. The CDR3 consists of 13 residues. Germline CDR1 reads SNHLY; CDR2 reads FYNNEI. V dropped 6 bases and J dropped 4; count of bases not matched to a gene: 1. The CDR3 loop reads CASRGTGNQPQHF. In DNA, the CDR3 is TGTGCCAGCAGGGGGACAGGGAATCAGCCCCAGCATTTT.

The chain recombines TRBV7-6 with TRBJ1-1, with D possibly matching TRBD1 (6 bases). The CDR3 length is 17 residues. The germline CDR1 and CDR2 sequences are SGHVS and FNYEAQ. Trimming left V 0 bases short and J 6 bases short, with 20 bases between. The CDR3 sequence is CASSLANRVRGGAEAFF. The CDR3 DNA follows: TGTGCCAGCAGCTTAGCGAATCGGGTCAGGGGAGGGGCTGAAGCTTTCTTT.

This clone was observed a single time. The chain couples TRBV19 to TRBJ2-3, with 8 positions matching TRBD2. The CDR3 totals 16 residues. Looked up from germline, CDR1 is LNHDA and CDR2 is SQIVND (reference sequence). J gave up 8 bases and V 1 base, and 11 bases lay outside the gene matches. The CDR3 loop reads CASSIGSGGLPGTQYF. CDR3 coding DNA: TGTGCCAGTAGTATAGGAAGCGGGGGCCTTCCAGGTACGCAGTATTTT.

The chain joins TRBV5-6 to TRBJ1-5, with 8 bases lining up with TRBD1. The CDR3 has 12 amino acids. V gave up 4 bases and J gave up 7 bases; unmatched junction bases: 1. Per the germline V gene, CDR1 is SGHDT and CDR2 is YYEEEE. Here the CDR3 reads CASSPGGQPQHF. CDR3 DNA: TGTGCCAGCAGCCCAGGGGGCCAGCCCCAGCATTTT.

This chain links TRBV7-6 with TRBJ2-2; D gene uncertain. Germline CDR1 reads SGHVS; CDR2 reads FNYEAQ. V shed 3 bases and J shed 4 bases, with 3 bases lying between them. CDR3 length: 12 residues. The CDR3 reads CASSFITGELFF. In nucleotides, the CDR3 is TGTGCCAGCAGCTTTATCACCGGGGAGCTGTTTTTT.

The rearrangement uses TRBV9 and TRBJ1-5, with D uncertain. The V and J ends lost 0 bases and 4 bases respectively, with 8 bases between them. In germline, CDR1 is SGDLS, CDR2 YYNGEE. This CDR3 region has 14 residues. CDR3 region: CASSVGPGNQPQHF. CDR3 nucleotide sequence: TGTGCCAGCAGCGTAGGACCGGGGAATCAGCCCCAGCATTTT.

V usage is TRBV19 and J usage is TRBJ1-1; 10 bases fit TRBD1. The trim removed 6 bases at V and 3 bases at J, leaving 7 bases unmatched. Germline CDR1 and CDR2: LNHDA and SQIVND (reference sequence). The length of the CDR3 is 15 residues. For the CDR3, the DNA is TGTGCCAGTAGCGACAGGGGGCGCGGGGACACTGAAGCTTTCTTT. It encodes CASSDRGRGDTEAFF.

The genes are TRBV10-3 and TRBJ1-5; tentative D call: TRBD1 (6 bases). The germline V and J ends were trimmed by 3 bases and 2 bases, with 11 bases remaining between them. The germline gives CDR1 ENHRY, CDR2 SYGVKD. The CDR3 extends over 15 amino acids. CDR3 DNA: TGTGCCATCAGTGATAGGGGGACACGCAATCAGCCCCAGCATTTT. It yields the protein CAISDRGTRNQPQHF.